This T cell receptor (beta chain) was observed in a study of cytomegalovirus exposure and HLA in healthy donors. The study, taken as a whole, reports: In a later analysis, TCR association rates varied by HLA locus: DRB1 most, HLA-C fewest. Later findings reportedly placed an Asian-associated ancestry cluster below the approximately 670-donor mean for N-insertions.

To note about this clone: Its antigen is not known.

A multiplex PCR was run with 60 Vbeta primers and 13 Jbeta primers. Per the study methods: In a later analysis, the count reached 75 million to 90 million unique TCR beta chains, with 10 million to 14 million shared. The table came from immunoSEQ multiplex PCR; TCRdb's copy has only in-frame clones and leaves some out. The V and J calls and clone size come from that table; D and trimming were worked out from the DNA. This table holds approximately 150,000 clones, about four fifths found once. The CDR3 sequence is 16 residues long. V was shortened by 0 bases and J by 9 bases, with 18 bases between the two germline ends. The germline gives CDR1 LGHNA, CDR2 YSLEER.

This chain uses TRBV4-3 with TRBJ2-1; D may be TRBD1 (6 bases). The source material was PBMCs. The TCR was taken from a man aged 50 or older in good health and CMV-seropositive. This chain's CDR3 is CASSQEGARGRGEQFF. CDR3 nucleotide sequence: TGCGCCAGCAGCCAAGAGGGGGCCAGGGGCAGGGGTGAGCAGTTCTTC.